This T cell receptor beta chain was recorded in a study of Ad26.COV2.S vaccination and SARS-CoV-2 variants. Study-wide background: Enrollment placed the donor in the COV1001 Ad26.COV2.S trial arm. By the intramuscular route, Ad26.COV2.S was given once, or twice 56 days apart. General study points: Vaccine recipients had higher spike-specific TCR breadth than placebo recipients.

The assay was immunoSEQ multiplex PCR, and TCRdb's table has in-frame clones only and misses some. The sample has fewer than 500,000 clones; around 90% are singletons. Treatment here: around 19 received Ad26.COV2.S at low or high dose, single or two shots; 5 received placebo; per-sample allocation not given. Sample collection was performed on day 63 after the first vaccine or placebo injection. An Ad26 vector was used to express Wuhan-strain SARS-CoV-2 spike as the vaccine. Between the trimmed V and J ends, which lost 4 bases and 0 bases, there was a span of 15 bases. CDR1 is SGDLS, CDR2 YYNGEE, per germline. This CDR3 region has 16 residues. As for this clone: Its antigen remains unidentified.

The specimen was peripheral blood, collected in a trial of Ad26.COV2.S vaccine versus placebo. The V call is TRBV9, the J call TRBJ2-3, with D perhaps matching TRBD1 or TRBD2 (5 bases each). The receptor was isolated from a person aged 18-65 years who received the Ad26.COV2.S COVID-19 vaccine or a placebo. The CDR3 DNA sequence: TGTGCCAGCAGCCCCGAGGGGCGGTCTAGCACAGATACGCAGTATTTT. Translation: CASSPEGRSSTDTQYF.